This T cell receptor (beta chain) was captured by sequencing in a study of cytomegalovirus exposure and HLA in healthy donors (dated by TCRdb to about 2017). Context from the whole study: An earlier analysis of some 500 of the donors reported approximately 300 Gb of sequence data and 120 million or so unique TCR beta sequences from 190 million or so T cells. To predict cytomegalovirus infection status, the study combined high-throughput TCR immunosequencing, statistical association of individual TCRs with disease status, and machine learning. The aim of the study was to test whether cataloging public T cell receptors could identify signatures of past pathogen exposure. Donor age, sex, ethnicity and CMV serostatus were collected together with the repertoire data. An earlier analysis of approximately 580 of the donors used high-throughput TCR beta sequencing to judge whether each TCR beta V gene segment behaved as functional or pseudogenic. Among some 410 genotyped donors of the cohort, an average of around 250,000 unique TCR beta nucleotide sequences was sequenced per donor, of which about 19% were non-productive. The T cell repertoires of under 700 subjects were profiled by immunosequencing and related to cytomegalovirus serostatus. Approximately 310 gigabases of sequencing data and approximately 80 million unique TCR sequences were included in an early release covering under 650 HLA-typed donors. Genome-wide SNP genotypes for about 65% of the roughly 700 donors were used in a later genetic analysis, which treated that subset as a discovery cohort. Along with the approximately 670-subject first cohort, a separate validation cohort of over a hundred different subjects was used. Class I and class II HLA loci were covered by the typing at four-digit resolution. A later analysis re-examined previously published TCR beta repertoires from several hundred donors and added high-resolution HLA genotyping to investigate patterns of TCR occurrence. About five DR-DQ haplotypes were handled as single units for association and clustering, since linkage in the cohort was strong. Typing coverage differed by locus: A, B, C, DRB1 and DQB1 were typed in roughly 620-630 donors, DQA1 in around 500, DPA1 in approximately 610, and DPB1 in just under 480. Rather than using new phenotypic data, the later analysis identified candidate immune exposures from TCR beta sequences and from how often those sequences occurred across donors. All discovery cohort repertoires had been generated using a single sequencing platform. The genetic ancestry cluster associated with self-reported Caucasian donors included 70% to 85% of the roughly 400 genotyped donors. Paper-wide results and their limitations: Specific HLA alleles were associated with around 18,000 TCR beta sequences at a false discovery rate of 0.05 in a later analysis. In a later analysis, the rate of TCR association differed among HLA loci, with DRB1 alleles having the most associated TCRs and HLA-C alleles having the fewest. In a later analysis, most CMV-associated TCR beta chains were found to appear HLA-restricted, with HLA associations seemingly driven largely by CMV exposure. The study listed 150 to 200 TCR beta chains as associated with cytomegalovirus. When HLA alleles, especially DR and DQ, strongly co-occurred, attributing TCR associations to individual alleles was difficult. Because counts were too low, about 15 rarely observed V segments, including chromosome 9 orphons, were left out of the earlier analysis of roughly 600 of the donors. CMV serostatus was the only immune exposure information available for the cohort. The sequencing pipeline was judged likely to have produced a cluster of highly shared sequence variants as a technical artifact. The 87-base-pair reads could not distinguish some IMGT-functional V segments, including TRBV6-2 and TRBV6-3, so those segments were excluded. Compared with the approximately 700-donor mean, donors in an Asian-associated ancestry cluster had fewer N-insertions in productive TCRs, according to a later genetic analysis. A later analysis found that HLA-associated TCR beta chains were more clonally expanded and had lower generation probabilities than equally common non-associated chains. A further reported finding was that TCR beta sequences accurately predicted the HLA-A and HLA-B alleles for most subjects in the first cohort. Presence/absence analyses assumed roughly uniform sequencing depth across donors, an assumption that may not hold. V-gene and J-gene trimming of TCR beta chains was associated with a missense DCLRE1C variant in a later genetic analysis, and the association was replicated in an independent cohort. HLA typing was unavailable for some donors at each locus, so association tests used only the typed subset. A few of the identified cytomegalovirus-associated TCR beta chains were confirmed in vitro to be specific for cytomegalovirus antigens. In a later analysis, several top co-occurrence clusters were reported to appear linked to parvovirus B19, influenza, CMV and Epstein-Barr virus. In both the original and validation cohorts, the classifier was reported to diagnose cytomegalovirus status with high specificity and sensitivity. According to the authors, the approach could potentially be generalized to other disease states and immunological phenotypes. Linkage disequilibrium might explain the correlated functional status among segregating V segments, but an unknown experimental factor could not be excluded. Broadly in line with IMGT annotations, most TCR beta V segments showed up in productive rearrangements about 87% or about 30% of the time in an earlier analysis of around 550 of the donors. Only TCR beta chains were sequenced in this cohort, and the absence of alpha or paired-chain data limited detectable features. Across donors, most TCR sequences were observed very rarely, whereas some public TCRs were present in many individuals.

CDR1 and CDR2, per the germline V gene, are MDHEN and SYDVKM. The V end loses 3 bases and the J end loses 4 bases, and a stretch of 15 bases separates them. CDR3 length: 16 amino acids, cysteine to phenylalanine. Of all the DNA, just the CDR3 is kept, 48 bases in frame from base 1. In total, 666 healthy bone marrow donors made up the cohort. At the time of sampling, all cohort members were nominally healthy, though unrecorded immune exposures were likely present. The donor was CMV seronegative and belonged to the group of several hundred seronegative cohort members. A peripheral blood sample was collected from each donor, and TCR beta sequencing was performed on peripheral blood mononuclear cells. Genomic DNA was extracted from the blood cell samples with the Qiagen DNeasy Blood Extraction Kit. Comment on this clone: The antigen this receptor binds is unknown. It has no much larger one-base neighbor in the sample; base qualities were not kept.

The library relied on the immunoSEQ multiplex PCR assay. For the multiplex PCR, a mixture combining 60 forward primers for TCR Vbeta segments and 13 reverse primers for TCR Jbeta segments was used. Amplification of the CDR3 region of rearranged TCR beta genes was performed with a multiplex PCR assay on genomic DNA. On the Illumina HiSeq System, the amplified TCR beta libraries were sequenced as 87-base-pair reads. The source study handled its data this way. A later analysis tallied about 77 million unique TCR beta chains across the 600 to 700 repertoires, and about 12 million of those chains were shared by two or more donors. To remove PCR and sequencing errors, raw reads were error-corrected and collapsed into unique sequences using a nearest-neighbor algorithm that merged closely related sequences. CDR3 sequences were aligned to IMGT reference sequences to assign V, D and J gene segments. Each retained sequence needed at least a six-nucleotide match to both a V gene segment and a J gene segment. Rearrangements were classified as productive when the CDR3 lacked stop codons and remained in frame with V and J, and all other rearrangements were classified as non-productive. CDR3 was defined according to IMGT convention as the region running from the second conserved V-encoded cysteine to the conserved J-encoded phenylalanine. Sequences without an unambiguous match to a single V gene segment were excluded from the earlier analysis of almost 600 of the donors. In an earlier analysis of more than 500 of the donors, a V segment was called functional when productive rearrangements were above 56.7%, and segregating when the standard deviation between donors exceeded 5%. To diagnose cytomegalovirus status from the catalog of TCR beta chain sequences, a statistical classification framework was built. In a later analysis, V and J genes were assigned by comparing TCR nucleotide sequences against IMGT/GENE-DB human TR gene sequences. A later analysis assigned CDR3 sequences and most-parsimonious VDJ recombination scenarios with the TCRdist pipeline. In a later analysis, each TCR beta chain was defined by its CDR3 amino acid sequence together with its V-gene family, and reads lacking a unique V-gene family were excluded. To address suspected cross-contamination and a sequencing artifact, a later analysis removed several hundred highly shared, low-generation-probability nucleotide sequences. For each public chain, a later analysis derived a clonal expansion index from normalized ranks of inferred template counts within each repertoire. Generation probabilities in a later analysis came from a VDJ recombination model fitted to out-of-frame rearrangements, and those results were checked against IGoR. Hypergeometric tests were used in a later analysis to score TCR-TCR, TCR-HLA and TCR-CMV co-occurrence, with a repertoire-size bias correction applied to the TCR pairs. To estimate false discovery rates, a later analysis permuted the HLA or CMV assignments 20 times. In a later analysis, co-occurring TCRs were grouped using DBSCAN, and TCRdist sequence similarity was added for clustering within HLA-allele-positive subsets. For co-occurrence clustering, repertoires with fewer than 30,000 or more than 120,000 public chains were excluded, along with a handful of repertoires with anomalous nucleotide sharing. TCRdb retrieved this table from immuneACCESS and kept in-frame rearrangements only. Not all clones are present; in checked studies, unresolved V genes account for under half, and no reason is known for the remainder. The V and J calls and clone size are taken from that table; D and trimming were inferred from the DNA. This sample comprises some 140,000 clones, 75% to 80% of them detected only once. About 1% of the sample belongs to the ten largest clones.

Source material: PBMCs. The TCR was taken from a woman aged 55-70 years in good health and CMV-seronegative. In this chain, TRBV28 is recombined with TRBJ1-4, with the D gene not clear enough to name. DNA sequence: TGTGCCAGCAGTTTGGCGGGCCAGAATAGTAATGAAAAACTGTTTTTT. The encoded protein is CASSLAGQNSNEKLFF.